A selection of T cell receptor beta chains follows, all from one sample in a study of molecular identifiers for immune sequencing clone quantification. TCRdb reprocessed the PCR reads via MiXCR and lists one record per CDR3 protein. The sample shows about 510,000 distinct CDR3 sequences, around 25% of them seen only once. The specimen sequenced was naive CD8+ T cells from blood, with Jurkat cell RNA spiked in. The receptors come from a human donor in good health. Some libraries in this study had Jurkat cell RNA spiked in. CDR3s include the opening cysteine and the closing phenylalanine or tryptophan. A D gene is named only where the DNA matches it firmly. Size values are once, few and many counts, or a class for expanded clones, and some rows have none.

v_call	j_call	clone_size	cdr3_length	d_call	cdr3_aa	cdr3_nt
TRBV20-1	TRBJ2-7	few	15	TRBD1	CSAEGATGVRGEQYF	TGCAGTGCTGAGGGGGCAACAGGGGTAAGGGGCGAGCAGTACTTC
TRBV18	TRBJ2-2	NA	14	NA	CASSPSGNTGELFF	TGTGCCAGCTCACCGTCAGGCAACACCGGGGAGCTGTTTTTT
TRBV6-2/TRBV6-3	TRBJ2-3	NA	14	NA	CASSYFRVADTQYF	TGTGCCAGCAGTTACTTCAGGGTAGCAGATACGCAGTATTTT
TRBV4-1	TRBJ1-1	few	13	NA	CASSQDLITEAFF	TGCGCCAGCAGCCAAGATCTCATCACTGAAGCTTTCTTT
TRBV2	TRBJ2-7	few	14	NA	CASSDLRSLDEQYF	TGTGCCAGCAGTGACCTCAGGTCCCTAGACGAGCAGTACTTC
TRBV12-3/TRBV12-4	TRBJ1-2	few	13	TRBD1	CASSWTGEDSVTF	TGTGCCAGCAGTTGGACAGGGGAGGATAGTGTCACCTTC
TRBV3-1	TRBJ2-3	NA	13	NA	CASSQEGRDTQYF	TGTGCCAGCAGCCAAGAAGGTAGAGATACGCAGTATTTT
TRBV28	TRBJ2-1	few	16	TRBD2	CASSLFGTSGKNEQFF	TGTGCCAGCAGTTTGTTCGGGACTAGCGGGAAGAATGAGCAGTTCTTC
TRBV6-5	TRBJ1-1	NA	14	NA	CARRTGHPNTGAFF	TGTGCCAGACGGACGGGACATCCGAACACTGGAGCTTTCTTT
TRBV4-1	TRBJ1-6	NA	16	TRBD1	CASSQVADRGNSPLHF	TGCGCCAGCAGCCAAGTCGCGGACAGGGGGAATTCACCCCTCCACTTT
TRBV6-1	TRBJ2-3	NA	15	NA	CASSELKGGTDTQYF	TGTGCCAGCAGTGAACTTAAAGGGGGCACAGATACGCAGTATTTT
TRBV12-3/TRBV12-4	TRBJ2-5	few	14	NA	CASSTVGGRETQYF	TGTGCCAGCAGTACAGTGGGGGGCAGGGAGACCCAGTACTTC